This T cell receptor beta chain was identified in a study of blood T cell repertoires in COVID-19. Study at large: The United States, Italy and Spain supplied acute and convalescent COVID-19 samples. From T cells, B-cell-depleted T cells, or PBMCs came the material, which was cDNA or gDNA.

Methods used by the authors: Amplification with reference gene primers provided the estimates of nucleated cell counts. Method: immunoSEQ multiplex PCR; TCRdb's copy keeps in-frame clones and lacks some. D and trimming come from the DNA, and the V and J calls and clone size come from that table. Here the sample spans around 170,000 clones, approximately 79% being singletons. Trimming took off 1 base at V and 3 bases at J, with 13 bases between the two ends. CDR1 and CDR2 from the germline V gene are LGHNA and YSLEER. This CDR3 region has 15 residues. V and J are TRBV4-3 and TRBJ2-7; tentative D call: TRBD1 (8 bases). The source of this sequence is a woman of 80 years or more with acute or convalescent COVID-19. Sequenced sample: peripheral blood. The CDR3 nucleotides read TGCGCCAGCAGCCAAGTAAACAGGGGGGGCTACGAGCAGTACTTC. Translated, it gives CASSQVNRGGYEQYF.